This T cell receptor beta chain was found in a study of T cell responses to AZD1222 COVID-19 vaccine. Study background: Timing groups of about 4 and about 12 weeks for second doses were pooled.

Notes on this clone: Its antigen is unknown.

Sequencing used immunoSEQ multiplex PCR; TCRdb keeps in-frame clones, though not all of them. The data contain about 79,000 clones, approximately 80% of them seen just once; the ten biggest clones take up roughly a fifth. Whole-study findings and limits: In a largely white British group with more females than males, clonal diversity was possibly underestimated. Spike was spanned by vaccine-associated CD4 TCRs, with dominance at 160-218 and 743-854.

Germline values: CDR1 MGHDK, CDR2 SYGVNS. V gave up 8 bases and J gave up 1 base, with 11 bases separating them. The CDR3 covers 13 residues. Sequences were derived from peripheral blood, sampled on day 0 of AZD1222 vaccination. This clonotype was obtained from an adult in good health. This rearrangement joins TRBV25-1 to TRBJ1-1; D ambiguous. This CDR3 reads CASLSIENTEAFF. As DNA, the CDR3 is TGTGCCAGCCTATCGATAGAGAACACTGAAGCTTTCTTT.